These 16 T cell receptor beta chains were all obtained from the same sample, sequenced in a study of T cell responses to AZD1222 COVID-19 vaccine. TCRdb's copy holds only in-frame clones and misses some; the assay was immunoSEQ multiplex PCR. This table has roughly 120,000 clones, roughly 84% appearing once. The sample in question was peripheral blood, obtained on day 0 of AZD1222 vaccination. The receptors here all came from an adult in good health.

The chain is built from TRBV3-1 (or the pseudogene TRBV3-2) and TRBJ1-2; D is undetermined. The CDR3 runs to 13 residues. Germline CDR1 is LGHDT and CDR2 is YNNKEL (reference sequence). V was shortened by 0 bases and J by 9 bases, with 11 bases between the two germline ends. CDR3 in amino acids: CASSQDRSARYTF. The CDR3 DNA sequence: TGTGCCAGCAGCCAAGATAGGAGCGCCCGCTACACCTTC.

The V and J genes are TRBV12-3 or TRBV12-4 and TRBJ2-1; D not resolved. The CDR3 contains 13 residues. V was shortened by 8 bases and J by 6 bases, with 14 bases between the two germline ends. CDR3 protein: CASSPRRFNEQFF. The CDR3 coding sequence is TGTGCCAGCTCTCCAAGACGGTTCAATGAGCAGTTCTTC.

The J gene is TRBJ2-5, the V gene TRBV11-3; possible D gene TRBD1, 7 bases. CDR1 is SGHNT and CDR2 is YENEEA in the germline V gene. Trimming took 0 bases from V and 5 from J, leaving 16 bases between them. There are 16 residues in the CDR3. The CDR3 loop reads CASSLEAGGPRETQYF. CDR3 sequence (DNA): TGTGCCAGCAGCTTAGAGGCAGGGGGGCCCCGGGAGACCCAGTACTTC.

This clone was observed a handful of times. The V gene is TRBV7-2, the J gene TRBJ2-2, with D perhaps being TRBD1 or TRBD2 (8 bases each). The CDR3 is 17 amino acids. Germline values: CDR1 SGHTA, CDR2 FQGNSA. Trimming pared 5 bases from V and 4 bases from J, leaving 20 bases between. CDR3 nucleotide sequence: TGTGCCAGCAGCCGGCAGGGGGCGGGGGGACCCACCGGGGAGCTGTTTTTT. It specifies CASSRQGAGGPTGELFF.

There are a few counts of this clone. This chain links TRBV7-2 with TRBJ2-7; TRBD1 aligns across 9 bases. There are 14 residues in the CDR3. Germline V gene lookup returns CDR1 SGHTA and CDR2 FQGNSA. Trimming removed 6 bases from V and 3 bases from J; junction bases left unmatched: 6. CDR3 DNA: TGTGCCAGCAGTTGGAGGACAGGGGTCTACGAGCAGTACTTC. It translates to CASSWRTGVYEQYF.

The chain has TRBV29-1 and TRBJ2-1, with D perhaps TRBD2 (7 bases). CDR3 length: 15 residues. Germline V lookup: CDR1 SQVTM, CDR2 ANQGSEA. Trimming pared 7 bases from V and 1 base from J, leaving 17 bases between. The CDR3 DNA reads as TGCAGCGCCGCGAGGGGGGGCCGTTCCTACAATGAGCAGTTCTTC. It encodes CSAARGGRSYNEQFF.

The chain has TRBV30 and TRBJ2-7; TRBD1 aligns across 9 bases. V trimming: 0 bases; J trimming: 5 bases; junction bases outside the gene matches: 11. Germline V gives CDR1 GTSNPN, CDR2 SVGIG (reference sequence). The CDR3 extends over 16 amino acids. Here the CDR3 DNA reads TGTGCCTGGAGTGTACGGACAGGGGCCGAGCCCCACGAGCAGTACTTC. This gives the protein CAWSVRTGAEPHEQYF.

V gene TRBV5-4 combines with J gene TRBJ2-1; unclear D gene. CDR3 size: 12 residues. Trimming stripped 4 bases from V and 10 bases from J, with 12 bases between. The germline V gene encodes CDR1 SGHNT and CDR2 YYREEE (reference sequence). CDR3 DNA: TGTGCCAGCAGCCATGCCAATCGGGAGCAGTTCTTC. Translation gives CASSHANREQFF.

V and J are TRBV7-2 and TRBJ1-2; tentative D call: TRBD1 (6 bases). The CDR3 sequence is 15 residues long. The germline V and J ends were trimmed by 5 bases and 7 bases, with 20 bases remaining between them. The germline CDR1 and CDR2 sequences are SGHTA and FQGNSA. The CDR3 region has the DNA TGTGCCAGCAGCGGACAGACAGTAAGGAGTCCTGGCTACACCTTC. This codes for CASSGQTVRSPGYTF. Full variable domain (remainder filled in from reference TRBV7-2 and TRBJ1-2): GAGVSQSPSNKVTEKGKDVELRCDPISGHTALYWYRQSLGQGLEFLIYFQGNSAPDKSGLPSDRFSAERTGGSVSTLTIQRTQQEDSAVYLCASSGQTVRSPGYTFGSGTRLTVV.

This sequence joins TRBV15 and TRBJ2-2; D uncertain. CDR3 length equals 15 residues. Trimming took 0 bases from V and 5 from J, leaving 10 bases between them. CDR1 and CDR2 (germline): LNHNV, YYDKDF (reference sequence). The CDR3 DNA reads as TGTGCCACCAGCAGAGATGGTATAGGTACCGGGGAGCTGTTTTTT. This encodes CATSRDGIGTGELFF.

The chain uses TRBV4-2 and TRBJ2-1; no clear D. The CDR3 has 14 amino acids. Trimming stripped 1 base from V and 9 bases from J, with 13 bases between. CDR1 and CDR2 from the germline V gene are LGHNA and YNFKEQ. CDR3 nucleotides: TGTGCCAGCAGCCAAGTAACCAACCCCGGTGAGCAGTTCTTC. Translated, it gives CASSQVTNPGEQFF.

CDR3 region: CASSFGGFSPLHF. The CDR3 DNA follows: TGTGCCAGCAGTTTCGGAGGGTTTTCACCCCTCCACTTT. This sequence joins TRBV27 and TRBJ1-6, with D uncertain. The CDR3 length is 13 residues. Germline V gene lookup returns CDR1 MNHEY and CDR2 SMNVEV (reference sequence). V lost 3 bases to trimming and J lost 9 bases, with 9 bases between them.

The rearrangement uses TRBV4-1 and TRBJ1-6; possible D gene TRBD1, 6 bases. The CDR3 is 15 residues long. Trimming removed 6 bases at V and 7 bases at J, with 16 bases between. CDR1 and CDR2 (germline): MGHRA, YSYEKL. In DNA, the CDR3 is TGCGCCAGCAGGTTAGGAGGGGGTCGAAATTCACCCCTCCACTTT. This codes for CASRLGGGRNSPLHF.

This clone is a singleton in its sample. V and J are TRBV11-3 and TRBJ2-5; D may correspond to TRBD1 or TRBD2 (6 bases each). Trimming shortened V by 0 bases and J by 4 bases, and 15 bases separated the two germline ends. The CDR3 loop spans 16 amino acids. Germline-derived CDR1 and CDR2 are SGHNT and YENEEA. CDR3 residues: CASSLDRLGGRETQYF. In DNA, the CDR3 is TGTGCCAGCAGCTTAGATCGTTTGGGGGGCAGAGAGACCCAGTACTTC.

The chain carries TRBV7-2 and TRBJ2-2; D gene ambiguous. The CDR3 runs 12 residues. V was trimmed by 6 bases and J by 2 bases, leaving 4 bases between them. Germline CDR1 SGHTA, CDR2 FQGNSA. The CDR3 sequence: CASSTNTGELFF. The CDR3 coding sequence is TGTGCCAGCAGTACCAACACCGGGGAGCTGTTTTTT.

This chain connects TRBV7-3 to TRBJ1-1; D may be TRBD1 (5 bases). CDR1 SGHTA and CDR2 FQGTGA come from the germline V gene. This CDR3 has 14 amino acids. With 6 bases removed from V and 5 bases from J, the gap between germline ends came to 16 bases. The CDR3 region has the DNA TGTGCCAGCAGTCCTCAGGGATATGGGACTGAAGCTTTCTTT. Amino acid sequence: CASSPQGYGTEAFF.